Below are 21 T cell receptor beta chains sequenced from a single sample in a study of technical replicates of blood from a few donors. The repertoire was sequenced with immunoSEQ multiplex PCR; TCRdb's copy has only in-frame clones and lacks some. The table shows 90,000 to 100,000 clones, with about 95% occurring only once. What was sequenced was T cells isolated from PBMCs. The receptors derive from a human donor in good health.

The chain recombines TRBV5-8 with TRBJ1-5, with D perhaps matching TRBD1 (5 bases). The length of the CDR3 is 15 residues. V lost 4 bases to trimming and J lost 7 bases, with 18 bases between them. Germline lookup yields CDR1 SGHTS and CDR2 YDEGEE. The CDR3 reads CASSAEVAGRQPQHF. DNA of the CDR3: TGTGCCAGCAGCGCGGAGGTCGCAGGGAGGCAGCCCCAGCATTTT. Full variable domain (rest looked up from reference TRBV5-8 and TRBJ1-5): EAGVTQSPTHLIKTRGQQATLRCSPISGHTSVYWYQQALGLGLQFLLWYDEGEERNRGNFPPRFSGRQFPNYSSELNVNALELEDSALYLCASSAEVAGRQPQHFGDGTRLSIL.

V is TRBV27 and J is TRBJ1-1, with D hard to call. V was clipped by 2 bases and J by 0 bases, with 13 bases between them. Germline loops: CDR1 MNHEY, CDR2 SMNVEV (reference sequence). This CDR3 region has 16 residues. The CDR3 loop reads CASSLLLGPMNTEAFF. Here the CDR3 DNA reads TGTGCCAGCAGTTTACTCCTTGGCCCCATGAACACTGAAGCTTTCTTT.

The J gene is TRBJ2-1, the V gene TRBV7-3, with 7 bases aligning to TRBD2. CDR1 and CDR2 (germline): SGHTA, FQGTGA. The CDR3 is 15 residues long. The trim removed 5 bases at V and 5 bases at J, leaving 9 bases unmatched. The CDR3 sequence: CASSLTGGENNEQFF. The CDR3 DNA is TGTGCCAGCAGCCTGACGGGGGGAGAGAACAATGAGCAGTTCTTC.

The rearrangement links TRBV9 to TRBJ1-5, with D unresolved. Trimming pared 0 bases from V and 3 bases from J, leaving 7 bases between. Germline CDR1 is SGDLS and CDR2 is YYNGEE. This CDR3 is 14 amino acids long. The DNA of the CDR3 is TGTGCCAGCAGCGTAGGCGATAACAATCAGCCCCAGCATTTT. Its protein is CASSVGDNNQPQHF.

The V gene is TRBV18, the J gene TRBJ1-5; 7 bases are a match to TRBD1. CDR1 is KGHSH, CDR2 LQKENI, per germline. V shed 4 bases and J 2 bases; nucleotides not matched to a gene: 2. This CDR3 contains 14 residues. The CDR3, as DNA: TGTGCCAGCTCACAAGGGACAGGCAATCAGCCCCAGCATTTT. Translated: CASSQGTGNQPQHF.

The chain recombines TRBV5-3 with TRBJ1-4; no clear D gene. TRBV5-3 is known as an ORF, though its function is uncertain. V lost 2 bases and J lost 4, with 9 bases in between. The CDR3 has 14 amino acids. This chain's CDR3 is CARSFVAVNEKLFF. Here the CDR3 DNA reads TGTGCCAGAAGCTTTGTGGCAGTTAATGAAAAACTGTTTTTT.

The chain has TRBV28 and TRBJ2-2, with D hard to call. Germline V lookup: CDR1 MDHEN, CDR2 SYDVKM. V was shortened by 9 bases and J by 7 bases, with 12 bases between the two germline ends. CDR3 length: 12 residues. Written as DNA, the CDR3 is TGTGCCAGTTATATGGGCGTCGGGGAGCTGTTTTTT. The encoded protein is CASYMGVGELFF. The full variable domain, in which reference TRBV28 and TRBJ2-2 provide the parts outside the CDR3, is DVKVTQSSRYLVKRTGEKVFLECVQDMDHENMFWYRQDPGLGLRLIYFSYDVKMKEKGDIPEGYSVSREKKERFSLILESASTNQTSMYLCASYMGVGELFFGEGSRLTVL.

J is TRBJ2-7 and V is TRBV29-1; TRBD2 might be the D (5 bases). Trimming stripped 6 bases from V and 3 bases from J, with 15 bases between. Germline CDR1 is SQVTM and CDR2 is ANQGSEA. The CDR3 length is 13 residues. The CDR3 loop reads CSVTVSGNYEQYF. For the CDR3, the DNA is TGCAGCGTCACAGTGTCGGGAAACTACGAGCAGTACTTC.

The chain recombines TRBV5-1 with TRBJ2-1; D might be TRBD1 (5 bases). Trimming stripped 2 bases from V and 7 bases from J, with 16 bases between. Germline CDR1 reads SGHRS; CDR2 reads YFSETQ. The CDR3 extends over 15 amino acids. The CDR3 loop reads CASSFSQGNLNEQFF. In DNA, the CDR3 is TGCGCCAGCAGCTTCAGCCAGGGAAATTTGAATGAGCAGTTCTTC.

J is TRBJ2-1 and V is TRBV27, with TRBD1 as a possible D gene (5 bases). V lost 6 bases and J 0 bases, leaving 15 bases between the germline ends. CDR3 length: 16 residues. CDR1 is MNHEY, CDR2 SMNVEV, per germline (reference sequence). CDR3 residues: CASRHTRQYSYNEQFF. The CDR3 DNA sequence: TGTGCCAGCAGACACACACGACAGTACTCCTACAATGAGCAGTTCTTC.

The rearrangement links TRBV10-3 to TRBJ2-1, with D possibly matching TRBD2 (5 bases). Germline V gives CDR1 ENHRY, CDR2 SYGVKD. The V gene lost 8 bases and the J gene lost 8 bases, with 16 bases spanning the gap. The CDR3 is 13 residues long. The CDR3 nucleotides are TGTGCCATCGGTGTGAGGGTGACCGATGAGCAGTTCTTC. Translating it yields CAIGVRVTDEQFF.

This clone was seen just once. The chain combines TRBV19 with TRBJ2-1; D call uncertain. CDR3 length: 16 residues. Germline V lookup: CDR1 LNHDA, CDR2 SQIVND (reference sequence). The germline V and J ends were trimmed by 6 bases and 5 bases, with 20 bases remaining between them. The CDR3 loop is CASSRGASDIDNEQFF. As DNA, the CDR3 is TGTGCCAGTAGCCGAGGCGCCTCTGATATAGACAATGAGCAGTTCTTC. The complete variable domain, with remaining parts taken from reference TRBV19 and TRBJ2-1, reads DGGITQSPKYLFRKEGQNVTLSCEQNLNHDAMYWYRQDPGQGLRLIYYSQIVNDFQKGDIAEGYSVSREKKESFPLTVTSAQKNPTAFYLCASSRGASDIDNEQFFGPGTRLTVL.

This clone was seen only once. CDR3 nucleotides: TGTGCCAGCAGTTCGCGCGGGGGATCCCAGCGGAGCACAGATACGCAGTATTTT. Encoded protein: CASSSRGGSQRSTDTQYF. This sequence joins TRBV28 and TRBJ2-3, with TRBD2 matching over 7 bases. The V gene end was trimmed by 4 bases and the J gene end by 0 bases; junction bases not matched to a gene: 13. This CDR3 has 18 amino acids. Germline V gene lookup returns CDR1 MDHEN and CDR2 SYDVKM.

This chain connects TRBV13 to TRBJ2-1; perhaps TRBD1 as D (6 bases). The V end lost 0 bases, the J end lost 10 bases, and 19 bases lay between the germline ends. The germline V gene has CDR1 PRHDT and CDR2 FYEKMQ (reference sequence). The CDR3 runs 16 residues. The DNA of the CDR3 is TGTGCCAGCAGCTTAGGCTCAGGACAGAGAGGCGTGGAGCAGTTCTTC. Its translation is CASSLGSGQRGVEQFF. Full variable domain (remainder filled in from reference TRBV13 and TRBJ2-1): AAGVIQSPRHLIKEKRETATLKCYPIPRHDTVYWYQQGPGQDPQFLISFYEKMQSDKGSIPDRFSAQQFSDYHSELNMSSLELGDSALYFCASSLGSGQRGVEQFFGPGTRLTVL.

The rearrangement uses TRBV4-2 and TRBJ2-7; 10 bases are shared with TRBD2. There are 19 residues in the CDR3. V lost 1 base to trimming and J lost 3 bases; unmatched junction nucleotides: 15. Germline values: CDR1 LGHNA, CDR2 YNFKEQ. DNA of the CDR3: TGTGCCAGCAGCCAAGGAGCTGGGGGCTGGAGCGGGGGGGACTACGAGCAGTACTTC. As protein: CASSQGAGGWSGGDYEQYF.

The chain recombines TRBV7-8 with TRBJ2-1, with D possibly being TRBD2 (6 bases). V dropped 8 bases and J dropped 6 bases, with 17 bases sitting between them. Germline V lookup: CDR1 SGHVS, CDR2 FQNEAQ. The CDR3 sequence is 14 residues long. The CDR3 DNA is TGTGCCAGCGAGTCCGGAGGGCTAGTCAATGAGCAGTTCTTC. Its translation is CASESGGLVNEQFF.

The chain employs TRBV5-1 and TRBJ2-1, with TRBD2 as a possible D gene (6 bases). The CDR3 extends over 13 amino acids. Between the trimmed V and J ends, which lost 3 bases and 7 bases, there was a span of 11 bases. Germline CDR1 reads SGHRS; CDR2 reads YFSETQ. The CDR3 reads CASSSVAENEQFF. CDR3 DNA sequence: TGCGCCAGCAGCTCCGTAGCGGAGAATGAGCAGTTCTTC.

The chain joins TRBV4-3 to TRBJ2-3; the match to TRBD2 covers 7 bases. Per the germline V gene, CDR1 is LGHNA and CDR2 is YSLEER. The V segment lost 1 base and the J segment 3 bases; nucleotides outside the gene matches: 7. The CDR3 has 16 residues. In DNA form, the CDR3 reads TGCGCCAGCAGCCAAGCGGCGGGAGTGGCGACAGATACGCAGTATTTT. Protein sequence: CASSQAAGVATDTQYF.

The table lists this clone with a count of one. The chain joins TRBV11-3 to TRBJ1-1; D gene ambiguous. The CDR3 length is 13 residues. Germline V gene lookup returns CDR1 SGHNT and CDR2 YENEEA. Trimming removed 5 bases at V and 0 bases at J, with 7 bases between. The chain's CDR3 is CASSPFMNTEAFF. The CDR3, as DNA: TGTGCCAGCAGCCCGTTTATGAACACTGAAGCTTTCTTT.

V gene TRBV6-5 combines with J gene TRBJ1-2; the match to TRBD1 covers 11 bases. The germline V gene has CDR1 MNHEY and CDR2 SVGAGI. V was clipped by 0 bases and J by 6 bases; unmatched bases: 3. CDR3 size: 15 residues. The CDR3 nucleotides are TGTGCCAGCAGTTACTCGCCGGGACAGGGGGATGGCTACACCTTC. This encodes CASSYSPGQGDGYTF.

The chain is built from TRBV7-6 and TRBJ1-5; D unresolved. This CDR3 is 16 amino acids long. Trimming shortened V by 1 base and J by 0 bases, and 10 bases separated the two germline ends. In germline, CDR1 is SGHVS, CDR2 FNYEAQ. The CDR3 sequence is CASSLDAGSSNQPQHF. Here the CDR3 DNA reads TGTGCCAGCAGCTTAGATGCGGGGAGTAGCAATCAGCCCCAGCATTTT.